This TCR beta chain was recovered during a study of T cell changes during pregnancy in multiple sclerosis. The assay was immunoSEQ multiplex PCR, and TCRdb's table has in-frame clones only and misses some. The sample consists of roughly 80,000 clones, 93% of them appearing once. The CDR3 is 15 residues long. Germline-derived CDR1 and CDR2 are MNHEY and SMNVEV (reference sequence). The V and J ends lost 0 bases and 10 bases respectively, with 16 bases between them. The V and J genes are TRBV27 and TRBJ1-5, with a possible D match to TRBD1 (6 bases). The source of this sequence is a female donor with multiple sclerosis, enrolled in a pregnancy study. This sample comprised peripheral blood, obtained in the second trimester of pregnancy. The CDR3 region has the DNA TGTGCCAGCAGTTTATCGAGGGGGGGATTCGGCCCCCAGCATTTT. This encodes CASSLSRGGFGPQHF.